These 23 T cell receptor beta chains share one sample of origin, sequenced in a study of T cells in Graves' hyperthyroidism and ophthalmopathy. Authors of the study amplified TCR beta CDR3 regions from RNA transcripts. Initially, a first-round RT-PCR of the TCR CDR3 employed the HTBI primer set. Via MiXCR, TCRdb re-called the multiplex PCR reads, giving one row per CDR3 protein. The repertoire holds approximately 330,000 distinct CDR3 sequences, roughly a fifth seen once, with about 50% in the top ten. The specimen sequenced was blood. Receptor source: a woman between 45 and 60 years old with Graves' hyperthyroidism.

There are a few counts of this clonotype. This chain uses TRBV14 with TRBJ2-5; D is unresolved. Germline CDR1 and CDR2: SGHDN and FVKESK. This CDR3 spans 14 amino acids. The V end lost 1 base, the J end lost 7 bases, and 13 bases lay between the germline ends. CDR3 sequence: CASSQVEVGRTQYF. In DNA, the CDR3 is TGTGCCAGCAGCCAAGTAGAAGTTGGAAGGACCCAGTACTTC.

The chain joins TRBV9 to TRBJ1-1, with D perhaps matching TRBD1 (5 bases). V lost 5 bases and J 1 base, leaving 12 bases between the germline ends. In germline, CDR1 is SGDLS, CDR2 YYNGEE. CDR3 length equals 14 residues. The CDR3 loop is CASRRDGPNTEAFF. Written as DNA, the CDR3 is TGTGCCAGCAGGAGGGACGGCCCGAACACTGAAGCTTTCTTT.

This clonotype showed up many times. The rearrangement uses TRBV7-9 and TRBJ2-7; possibly TRBD2 for D (6 bases). The germline V gene encodes CDR1 SEHNR and CDR2 FQNEAQ (reference sequence). The CDR3 runs 15 residues. V was pared by 6 bases and J by 1 base, with 16 bases between. In DNA, the CDR3 is TGTGCCAGCAGTCCAACGGGAGTACAATCCTACGAGCAGTACTTC. Translating it yields CASSPTGVQSYEQYF.

This clonotype occurred many times. The rearrangement joins TRBV3-1 to TRBJ2-3; 14 nucleotides match TRBD2. Germline V gives CDR1 LGHDT, CDR2 YNNKEL (reference sequence). The CDR3 is made up of 21 amino acids. J lost 7 bases, V lost 4 bases, and 22 bases had no gene match. This CDR3 is CASSPKPPGLAGEGFSNTQYF. Here the CDR3 DNA reads TGTGCCAGCAGCCCGAAACCACCGGGACTAGCGGGAGAGGGGTTTTCCAATACGCAGTATTTT.

This clonotype has at least ten counts. The chain uses TRBV2 and TRBJ2-7; D may be TRBD2 (6 bases). CDR3 length equals 15 residues. CDR1 and CDR2 from the germline V gene are SNHLY and FYNNEI. Between the trimmed V and J ends, which lost 0 bases and 4 bases, there was a span of 13 bases. The CDR3: CASSEAQEGPYEQYF. DNA of the CDR3: TGTGCCAGCAGTGAAGCGCAGGAGGGCCCGTACGAGCAGTACTTC. Filled out from reference TRBV2 and TRBJ2-7, the complete variable domain reads EPEVTQTPSHQVTQMGQEVILRCVPISNHLYFYWYRQILGQKVEFLVSFYNNEISEKSEIFDDQFSVERPDGSNFTLKIRSTKLEDSAMYFCASSEAQEGPYEQYFGPGTRLTVT.

This clonotype was seen at least ten times. V is TRBV2 and J is TRBJ2-1; 10 nucleotides line up with TRBD2. V gave up 7 bases and J gave up 6 bases; unmatched junction bases: 6. The germline gives CDR1 SNHLY, CDR2 FYNNEI. The CDR3 covers 14 residues. Written as DNA, the CDR3 is TGTGCCAGCACGGGGAGGACTAGCGGCAATGAGCAGTTCTTC. It specifies CASTGRTSGNEQFF.

This clonotype was counted at least ten times. The V and J genes are TRBV20-1 and TRBJ2-3, with D hard to call. The CDR3 runs 15 residues. Trimming stripped 0 bases from V and 2 bases from J, with 12 bases between. The germline gives CDR1 DFQATT, CDR2 SNEGSKA (reference sequence). CDR3 coding DNA: TGCAGTGCTAGAGATCAAAAACGTTACACAGATACGCAGTATTTT. This sequence encodes CSARDQKRYTDTQYF.

There are many counts of this clonotype. This chain joins TRBV2 and TRBJ1-6; the match to TRBD1 covers 8 bases. This CDR3 is 13 amino acids long. CDR1 and CDR2 from the germline V gene are SNHLY and FYNNEI. The ends lost 6 bases at V and 10 bases at J; junction bases unmatched: 5. The CDR3 here is CASRDRDGSPLHF. CDR3 coding DNA: TGTGCCAGCAGGGACAGGGATGGCTCACCCCTCCACTTT.

This chain connects TRBV6-1 to TRBJ2-1; 12 bases line up with TRBD2. The CDR3 length is 22 residues. Germline CDR1 MNHNS, CDR2 SASEGT. The trim removed 6 bases at V and 0 bases at J, leaving 21 bases unmatched. The CDR3 nucleotides read TGTGCCAGCAGGGGCTTTCCGGGACTAGCGGGCCAAGGGGGGCTCTCCTACAATGAGCAGTTCTTC. It is translated as CASRGFPGLAGQGGLSYNEQFF.

In this sample, this clonotype turned up many times. The chain employs TRBV27 and TRBJ2-3; TRBD2 matches at 10 bases. Germline lookup yields CDR1 MNHEY and CDR2 SMNVEV (reference sequence). V dropped 3 bases and J dropped 3; count of bases not matched to a gene: 3. There are 15 residues in the CDR3. This CDR3 is CASSFSGRGTDTQYF. DNA for the CDR3: TGTGCCAGCAGTTTCAGCGGGAGGGGAACAGATACGCAGTATTTT.

This clonotype was counted at least ten times. CDR3 DNA sequence: TGTGCCAGCAGTCAAGGACATTTTGAAGCTTTCTTT. Translated, it gives CASSQGHFEAFF. V and J are TRBV12-3 or TRBV12-4 and TRBJ1-1, with a tentative D call TRBD1 (5 bases). The CDR3 extends over 12 amino acids. V shed 5 bases and J shed 7 bases, with 11 bases lying between them.

This clonotype occurred many times. CDR3 sequence reads: CSAPIRGFSYEQYF. The CDR3 nucleotides read TGCAGTGCCCCCATAAGGGGGTTCTCCTACGAGCAGTACTTC. V is TRBV20-1 and J is TRBJ2-7, with D possibly matching TRBD1 (6 bases). Trimming removed 6 bases at V and 0 bases at J, with 15 bases between. Germline V gene data show CDR1 as DFQATT and CDR2 as SNEGSKA (reference sequence). The CDR3 spans 14 residues.

There are many counts of this clonotype. The chain links TRBV7-8 to TRBJ2-2, with 8 bases identical to TRBD2. Germline values: CDR1 SGHVS, CDR2 FQNEAQ. This CDR3 is 16 amino acids long. The V gene end was trimmed by 5 bases and the J gene end by 6 bases; junction bases not matched to a gene: 11. CDR3 nucleotides: TGTGCCAGCAGCCCCGGGACTAGAGGCGGGGCCGGGGAGCTGTTTTTT. As protein: CASSPGTRGGAGELFF.

V is TRBV12-3 or TRBV12-4 and J is TRBJ1-5, with no clear D. The CDR3 length is 15 residues. Trimming pared 0 bases from V and 7 bases from J, leaving 13 bases between. This CDR3 reads CASSLASGSGQPQHF. As DNA, the CDR3 is TGTGCCAGCAGTTTAGCGTCGGGATCAGGACAGCCCCAGCATTTT.

V and J are TRBV9 and TRBJ1-5, with 7 positions matching TRBD1. Germline CDR1 is SGDLS and CDR2 is YYNGEE. The length of the CDR3 is 14 residues. V lost 3 bases, J lost 4 bases, and 4 bases stayed unmatched. The CDR3 is CASSADRDNQPQHF. The CDR3 bases are TGTGCCAGCAGCGCCGACAGGGATAATCAGCCCCAGCATTTT.

The sample holds one count of this clonotype. The rearrangement joins TRBV27 to TRBJ2-7; D gene unclear. Trimming stripped 5 bases from V and 6 bases from J, with 20 bases between. The germline V gene has CDR1 MNHEY and CDR2 SMNVEV (reference sequence). CDR3 length equals 15 residues. The CDR3 coding sequence is TGTGCCAGCAGTCTTTCCGGGCTTGGTCAAGGCGAGCAGTACTTC. Translated, it gives CASSLSGLGQGEQYF.

This clonotype was seen many times. This chain uses TRBV11-2 with TRBJ2-2, with 7 bases that match TRBD2. Germline trimming cut 1 base from V and 1 base from J; bases unmatched to any gene: 12. The CDR3 has 19 amino acids. Germline CDR1 reads SGHAT; CDR2 reads FQNNGV. CDR3 amino acids: CASSLGPGVAGLNTGELFF. Written as DNA, the CDR3 is TGTGCCAGCAGCTTAGGCCCCGGGGTAGCGGGTCTGAACACCGGGGAGCTGTTTTTT.

The rearrangement joins TRBV27 to TRBJ1-2; the match to TRBD1 covers 11 bases. The CDR3 is made up of 18 amino acids. The germline V gene encodes CDR1 MNHEY and CDR2 SMNVEV (reference sequence). The ends lost 4 bases at V and 3 bases at J; junction bases unmatched: 13. Here the CDR3 DNA reads TGTGCCAGCAGTTCTTATCCCCGGACAGGGGGCTTCTACTATGGCTACACCTTC. This encodes CASSSYPRTGGFYYGYTF.

The chain links TRBV5-1 to TRBJ2-1; D gene ambiguous. The germline gives CDR1 SGHRS, CDR2 YFSETQ. The CDR3 loop spans 13 amino acids. Trimming cost V 4 bases and J 4 bases, with 9 bases left between them. The CDR3 nucleotides are TGCGCCAGCAGCCCGGTCCGATACAATGAGCAGTTCTTC. Its translation is CASSPVRYNEQFF. The variable domain in full, with the rest retrieved from reference TRBV5-1 and TRBJ2-1, is KAGVTQTPRYLIKTRGQQVTLSCSPISGHRSVSWYQQTPGQGLQFLFEYFSETQRNKGNFPGRFSGRQFSNSRSEMNVSTLELGDSALYLCASSPVRYNEQFFGPGTRLTVL.

This clonotype occurred a few times. V and J are TRBV4-1 and TRBJ2-7, with TRBD2 identical over 8 bases. The CDR3 has 17 amino acids. V dropped 0 bases and J dropped 4; count of bases not matched to a gene: 11. CDR1 MGHRA and CDR2 YSYEKL come from the germline V gene. CDR3 sequence: CASSQDILRQRGYEQYF. CDR3 DNA: TGCGCCAGCAGCCAAGATATACTTCGCCAGCGGGGGTACGAGCAGTACTTC.

The chain is built from TRBV11-3 and TRBJ2-5; D call uncertain. Germline V lookup: CDR1 SGHNT, CDR2 YENEEA. V was trimmed by 4 bases and J by 2 bases, leaving 14 bases between them. The CDR3 contains 15 residues. The CDR3, as DNA: TGTGCCAGCAGCTCGGGTTTTGCGGAGCAAGAGACCCAGTACTTC. Protein: CASSSGFAEQETQYF.

This clonotype showed up many times. This chain joins TRBV6-2 or TRBV6-3 and TRBJ2-7; possibly TRBD2 for D (5 bases). The CDR3 is made up of 14 amino acids. Germline lookup yields CDR1 MNHEY and CDR2 SVGEGT. Trimming took off 2 bases at V and 4 bases at J, with 12 bases between the two ends. CDR3 nucleotides: TGTGCCAGCAGTTACGGCCTAGCCTATTACGAGCAGTACTTC. It is translated as CASSYGLAYYEQYF.

This clonotype occurred a few times. The J gene is TRBJ1-6, the V gene TRBV25-1; no firm D call. CDR3 size: 16 residues. Germline lookup yields CDR1 MGHDK and CDR2 SYGVNS. The CDR3 loop is CAQVGCYKRWNSPLHF. The CDR3 coding sequence is TGTGCTCAGGTTGGTTGTTACAAACGGTGGAATTCACCCCTCCACTTT.